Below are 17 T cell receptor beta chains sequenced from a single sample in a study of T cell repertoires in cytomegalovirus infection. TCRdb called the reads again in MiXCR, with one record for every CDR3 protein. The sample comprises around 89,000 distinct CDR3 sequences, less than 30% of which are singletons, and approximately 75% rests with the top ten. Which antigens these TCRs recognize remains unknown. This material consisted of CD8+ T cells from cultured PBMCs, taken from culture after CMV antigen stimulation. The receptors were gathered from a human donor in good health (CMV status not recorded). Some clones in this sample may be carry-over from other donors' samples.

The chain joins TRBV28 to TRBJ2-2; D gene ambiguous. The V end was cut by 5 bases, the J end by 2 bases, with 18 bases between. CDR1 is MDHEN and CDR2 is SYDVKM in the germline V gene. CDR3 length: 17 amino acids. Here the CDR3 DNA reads TGTGCCAGCAGTCCCTTAGAGGTAGCTGGAAACACCGGGGAGCTGTTTTTT. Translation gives CASSPLEVAGNTGELFF.

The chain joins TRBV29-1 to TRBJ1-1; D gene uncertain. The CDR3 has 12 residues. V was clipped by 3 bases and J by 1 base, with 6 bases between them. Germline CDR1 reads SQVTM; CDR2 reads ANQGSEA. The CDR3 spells CSVDNGNTEAFF. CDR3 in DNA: TGCAGCGTTGATAATGGGAACACTGAAGCTTTCTTT.

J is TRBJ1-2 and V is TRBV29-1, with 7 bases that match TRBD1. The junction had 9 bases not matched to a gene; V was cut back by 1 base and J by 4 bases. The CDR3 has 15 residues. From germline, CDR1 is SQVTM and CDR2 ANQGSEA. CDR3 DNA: TGCAGCGTTGAAGTTTGGCAGGGGGAACTCTATGGCTACACCTTC. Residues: CSVEVWQGELYGYTF.

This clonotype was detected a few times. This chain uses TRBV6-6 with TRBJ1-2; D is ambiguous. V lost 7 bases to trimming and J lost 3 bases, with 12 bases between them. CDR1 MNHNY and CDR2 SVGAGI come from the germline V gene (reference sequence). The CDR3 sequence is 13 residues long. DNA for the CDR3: TGTGCCAGCACTCCCGACGGCTACTATGGCTACACCTTC. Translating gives CASTPDGYYGYTF.

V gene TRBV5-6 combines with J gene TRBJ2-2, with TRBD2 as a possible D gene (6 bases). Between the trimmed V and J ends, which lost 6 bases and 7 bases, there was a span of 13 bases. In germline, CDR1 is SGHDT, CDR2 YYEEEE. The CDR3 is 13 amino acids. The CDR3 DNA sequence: TGTGCCAGCAACCCCCGGGGGATCGGGGAGCTGTTTTTT. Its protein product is CASNPRGIGELFF.

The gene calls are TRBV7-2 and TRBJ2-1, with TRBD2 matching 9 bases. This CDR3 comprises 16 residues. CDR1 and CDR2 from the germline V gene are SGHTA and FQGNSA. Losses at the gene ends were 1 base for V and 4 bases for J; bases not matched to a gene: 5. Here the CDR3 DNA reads TGTGCCAGCAGCTTAGATTCTGCGGGGGGGTACAATGAGCAGTTCTTC. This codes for CASSLDSAGGYNEQFF.

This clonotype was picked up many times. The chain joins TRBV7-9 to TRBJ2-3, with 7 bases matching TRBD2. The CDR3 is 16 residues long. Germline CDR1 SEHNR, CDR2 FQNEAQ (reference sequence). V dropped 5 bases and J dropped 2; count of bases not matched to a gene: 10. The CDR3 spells CASSHRRGSDTDTQYF. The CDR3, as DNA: TGTGCCAGCAGCCACCGACGCGGGAGTGACACAGATACGCAGTATTTT.

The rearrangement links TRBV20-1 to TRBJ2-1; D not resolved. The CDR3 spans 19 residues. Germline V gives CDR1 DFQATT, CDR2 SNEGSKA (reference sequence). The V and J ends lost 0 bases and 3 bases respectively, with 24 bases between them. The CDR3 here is CSARDFLGQAGVDYNEQFF. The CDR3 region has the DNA TGCAGTGCTAGAGATTTTCTCGGTCAGGCAGGAGTAGACTACAATGAGCAGTTCTTC.

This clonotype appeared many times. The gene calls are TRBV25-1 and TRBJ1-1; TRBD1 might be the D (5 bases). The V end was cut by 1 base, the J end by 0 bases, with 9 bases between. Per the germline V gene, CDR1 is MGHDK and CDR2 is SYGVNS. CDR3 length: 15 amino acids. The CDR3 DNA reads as TGTGCCAGCAGTGAATTCGGGGGGATGAACACTGAAGCTTTCTTT. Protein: CASSEFGGMNTEAFF.

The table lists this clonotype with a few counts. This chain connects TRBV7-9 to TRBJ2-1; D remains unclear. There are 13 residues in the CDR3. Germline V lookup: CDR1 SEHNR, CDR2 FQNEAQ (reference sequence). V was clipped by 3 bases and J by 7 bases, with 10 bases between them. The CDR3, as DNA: TGTGCCAGCAGCTTCGCGCTAGGGAATGAGCAGTTCTTC. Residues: CASSFALGNEQFF.

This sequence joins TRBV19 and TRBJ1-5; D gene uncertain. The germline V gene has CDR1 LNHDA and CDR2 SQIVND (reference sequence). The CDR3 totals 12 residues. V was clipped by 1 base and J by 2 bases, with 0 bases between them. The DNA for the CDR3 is TGTGCCAGTAGTATAGGCAATCAGCCCCAGCATTTT. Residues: CASSIGNQPQHF.

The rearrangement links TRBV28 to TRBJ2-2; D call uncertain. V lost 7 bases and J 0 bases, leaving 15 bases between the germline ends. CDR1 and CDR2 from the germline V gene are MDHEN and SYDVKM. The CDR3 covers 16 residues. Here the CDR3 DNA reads TGTGCCAGCACGAGGATGGAGATCACGAACACCGGGGAGCTGTTTTTT. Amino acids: CASTRMEITNTGELFF.

The CDR3 DNA sequence: TGTGCCAGCAGCTCCACGAGGACGGACAGGGACAATCAGCCCCAGCATTTT. The encoded protein is CASSSTRTDRDNQPQHF. The rearrangement uses TRBV7-6 and TRBJ1-5; 8 nucleotides align to TRBD1. The CDR3 contains 17 residues. V lost 4 bases and J lost 3; bases outside the gene matches: 11. Germline V gene sequence: CDR1 SGHVS, CDR2 FNYEAQ.

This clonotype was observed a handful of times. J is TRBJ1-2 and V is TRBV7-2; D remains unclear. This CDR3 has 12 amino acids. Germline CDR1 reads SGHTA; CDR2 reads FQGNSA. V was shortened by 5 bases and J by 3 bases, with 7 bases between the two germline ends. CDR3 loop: CASSPEHYGYTF. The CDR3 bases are TGTGCCAGCAGCCCTGAACACTATGGCTACACCTTC.

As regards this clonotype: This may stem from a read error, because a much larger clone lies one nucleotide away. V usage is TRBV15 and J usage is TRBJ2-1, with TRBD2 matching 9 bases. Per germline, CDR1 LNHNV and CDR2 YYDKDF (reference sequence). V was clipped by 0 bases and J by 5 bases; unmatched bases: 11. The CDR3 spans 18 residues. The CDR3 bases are TGTGCCACCAGCAGAGATCGGGCTAGCGGGGAGCTAAACAATGAGCAGTTCTTC. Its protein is CATSRDRASGELNNEQFF.

CDR3 in amino acids: CASSRSSAGGSYNEQFF. The DNA for the CDR3 is TGCGCCAGCAGCCGCAGCTCGGCGGGGGGGTCCTACAATGAGCAGTTCTTC. The chain employs TRBV4-1 and TRBJ2-1, with TRBD2 identical over 9 bases. CDR3 size: 17 residues. Germline assignment: CDR1 MGHRA and CDR2 YSYEKL. V lost 4 bases to trimming and J lost 1 base; unmatched junction nucleotides: 8.

The DNA of the CDR3 is TGTGCCAGCAGTTACTTACAGGAGCCCGTATATTCACCCCTCCACTTT. Amino acid sequence: CASSYLQEPVYSPLHF. The chain links TRBV6-6 to TRBJ1-6, with D tentatively TRBD1 (5 bases). The CDR3 sequence is 16 residues long. CDR1 is MNHNY and CDR2 is SVGAGI in the germline V gene (reference sequence). Trimming took 1 base from V and 8 from J, leaving 15 bases between them.